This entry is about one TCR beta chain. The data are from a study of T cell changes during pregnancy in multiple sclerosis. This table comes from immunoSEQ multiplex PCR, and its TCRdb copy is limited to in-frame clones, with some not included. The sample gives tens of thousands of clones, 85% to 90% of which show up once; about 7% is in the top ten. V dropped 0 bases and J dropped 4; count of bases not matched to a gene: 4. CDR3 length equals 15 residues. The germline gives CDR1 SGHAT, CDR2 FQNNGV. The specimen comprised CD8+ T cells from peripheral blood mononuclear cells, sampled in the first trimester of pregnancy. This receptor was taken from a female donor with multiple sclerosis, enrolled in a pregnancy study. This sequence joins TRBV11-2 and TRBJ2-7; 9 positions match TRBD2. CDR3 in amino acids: CASSLEASGNYEQYF. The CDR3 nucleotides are TGTGCCAGCAGCTTAGAGGCTAGCGGGAATTACGAGCAGTACTTC.